Sequencing of this TCR beta chain was carried out in a study of CD8 T cells in Susac syndrome. Study-wide points: The study conceded that its TCR sequencing and HLA analysis involved relatively few individuals.

Stable or active relapsing-remitting multiple sclerosis, untreated and meeting revised McDonald criteria, defined the controls. Through negative isolation, CD4+ and CD8+ T cells were obtained, while TEMRA cells were enriched using FACS. The authors reverse transcribed roughly 0.45 to 1 ug RNA with random hexamers. Multiplex PCR with immunoSEQ amplified the TCR beta CDR3 across 54 Vbeta and 13 Jbeta. Using its own MiXCR run on the immunoSEQ multiplex PCR reads, TCRdb lists one record per CDR3 protein. Seen here are approximately 200,000 distinct CDR3 sequences, over 90% observed once, and the top ten hold approximately 0.08%. About this clonotype itself: The antigen is unknown.

Sample: CD4+ T cells from PBMCs. The clonotype was recovered from a human donor with multiple sclerosis.

In DNA form, the CDR3 reads TGCAGCGCGTCGGGGGTAAATCAGCCCCAGCATTTT. Translating gives CSASGVNQPQHF. The V call is TRBV29-1, the J call TRBJ1-5; a weak D match, TRBD1 (5 bases). There are 12 residues in the CDR3. The V gene lost 7 bases and the J gene lost 4 bases, with 11 bases spanning the gap. Germline CDR1 is SQVTM and CDR2 is ANQGSEA.